The 27 T cell receptor beta chains below all came from one sample that was sequenced in a study of shared T cell receptors in the human thymus. Using immunoSEQ multiplex PCR, the repertoire was profiled, and TCRdb retains in-frame clones only, with some absent. The sample holds 72,000 or so clones, about 95% seen once. The sequenced sample was thymocytes. The receptors shown here come from a human donor.

The chain recombines TRBV5-8 with TRBJ1-5; D is undetermined. The CDR3 loop spans 15 amino acids. Trimming removed 0 bases from V and 3 bases from J, with 10 bases in between. Germline CDR1 reads SGHTS; CDR2 reads YDEGEE. The CDR3 spells CASSLGSATNQPQHF. The CDR3 nucleotides are TGTGCCAGCAGCTTGGGTTCGGCGACCAATCAGCCCCAGCATTTT.

CDR3 nucleotides: TGTGCCAGTAGGTGCTTAGCGGGGTACGGCACCGGGGAGCTGTTTTTT. Translating gives CASRCLAGYGTGELFF. This sequence joins TRBV19 and TRBJ2-2; 8 bases line up with TRBD2. Germline lookup yields CDR1 LNHDA and CDR2 SQIVND (reference sequence). This CDR3 has 16 residues. After removal of 6 bases from V and 4 bases from J, the junction contained 10 bases not matched to a gene.

The gene calls are TRBV4-3 and TRBJ2-5; TRBD2 aligns across 13 bases. Germline CDR1 LGHNA, CDR2 YSLEER. This CDR3 is built from 17 residues. V lost 4 bases, J lost 0 bases, and 5 bases stayed unmatched. The CDR3 region has the DNA TGCGCCAGCAGCCGAACCGGGACTAGCGGGGACCAAGAGACCCAGTACTTC. Translation gives CASSRTGTSGDQETQYF.

This sequence joins TRBV4-1 and TRBJ2-7, with 9 nucleotides matching TRBD1. Germline V gene lookup returns CDR1 MGHRA and CDR2 YSYEKL. The junction had 7 bases not matched to a gene; V was cut back by 4 bases and J by 3 bases. The CDR3 is 15 residues long. The chain's CDR3 is CASSRAGQGFYEQYF. The DNA of the CDR3 is TGCGCCAGCAGCCGAGCAGGACAGGGGTTCTACGAGCAGTACTTC.

The CDR3 region has the DNA TGTGCCAGCAGCGCGGGGCCCCCCTTCTACGAGCAGTACTTC. Its translation is CASSAGPPFYEQYF. The rearrangement links TRBV9 to TRBJ2-7; D assignment may be TRBD1 or TRBD2 (5 bases each). The CDR3 totals 14 residues. With 3 bases removed from V and 3 bases from J, the gap between germline ends came to 13 bases. Per germline, CDR1 SGDLS and CDR2 YYNGEE.

The J gene is TRBJ2-6, the V gene TRBV4-1; D may be TRBD1 (5 bases). The V gene lost 3 bases and the J gene lost 2 bases, with 17 bases spanning the gap. The CDR3 loop spans 18 amino acids. The V gene's germline CDR1 is MGHRA and CDR2 YSYEKL. The CDR3, as DNA: TGCGCCAGCAGCCACGCCGCTTTATTAGGGGCTGGGGCCAACGTCCTGACTTTC. Protein product: CASSHAALLGAGANVLTF.

The chain couples TRBV2 to TRBJ1-1; the D is unclear. Germline CDR1 reads SNHLY; CDR2 reads FYNNEI. This CDR3 comprises 11 residues. With 7 bases removed from V and 2 bases from J, the gap between germline ends came to 5 bases. This CDR3 reads CASTTNTEAFF. CDR3 coding DNA: TGTGCCAGCACCACAAACACTGAAGCTTTCTTT.

The chain joins TRBV5-6 to TRBJ1-5; TRBD1 matches at 7 bases. CDR1 is SGHDT and CDR2 is YYEEEE in the germline V gene. This CDR3 has 13 amino acids. With V trimmed by 1 base and J by 7 bases, 2 bases remained unmatched. CDR3 in amino acids: CASSLKGAQPQHF. The CDR3 region has the DNA TGTGCCAGCAGCTTGAAGGGGGCCCAGCCCCAGCATTTT.

The chain links TRBV6-5 to TRBJ1-1, with D unresolved. The CDR3 runs to 13 residues. The germline V gene has CDR1 MNHEY and CDR2 SVGAGI. Trimming took off 5 bases at V and 6 bases at J, with 13 bases between the two ends. Written as DNA, the CDR3 is TGTGCCAGCAGTACACACGGCAAAGCTGAAGCTTTCTTT. Translating gives CASSTHGKAEAFF.

CDR3 sequence: CASSFGYTVGGSPETQYF. The CDR3 DNA sequence: TGTGCCAGCAGCTTTGGTTATACGGTAGGGGGCTCCCCTGAGACCCAGTACTTC. J is TRBJ2-5 and V is TRBV5-5; 7 bases match TRBD1. J gave up 5 bases and V 2 bases, and 18 bases lay outside the gene matches. Germline V gene sequence: CDR1 SGHKS, CDR2 YYEKEE (reference sequence). The CDR3 is 18 amino acids.

V usage is TRBV28 and J usage is TRBJ1-6, with D unclear. The CDR3 is 21 residues long. V lost 2 bases to trimming and J lost 0 bases, with 23 bases between them. In germline, CDR1 is MDHEN, CDR2 SYDVKM. The CDR3 protein is CASSLLPPNSEYISYNSPLHF. The CDR3 DNA follows: TGTGCCAGCAGTTTACTGCCCCCCAACAGCGAATATATCTCCTATAATTCACCCCTCCACTTT.

The rearrangement uses TRBV6-5 and TRBJ1-4, with 11 positions matching TRBD1. CDR3 size: 16 residues. The trim removed 4 bases at V and 4 bases at J, leaving 5 bases unmatched. Germline V lookup: CDR1 MNHEY, CDR2 SVGAGI. The CDR3 is CASSLFGTGGNEKLFF. CDR3 nucleotides: TGTGCCAGCAGTTTGTTCGGGACAGGGGGTAATGAAAAACTGTTTTTT.

This clone was recorded only once. The V call is TRBV15, the J call TRBJ2-5; no clear D gene. Germline V gives CDR1 LNHNV, CDR2 YYDKDF (reference sequence). This CDR3 is 15 amino acids long. Trimming left V 6 bases short and J 0 bases short, with 14 bases between. CDR3 nucleotide sequence: TGTGCCACCAGTAGGTGGCCCCCCCACCAAGAGACCCAGTACTTC. This sequence encodes CATSRWPPHQETQYF.

This chain connects TRBV6-5 to TRBJ1-1, with D unclear. The CDR3 has 15 amino acids. The germline V gene encodes CDR1 MNHEY and CDR2 SVGAGI. V was shortened by 0 bases and J by 1 base, with 9 bases between the two germline ends. CDR3 region: CASSYSGERNTEAFF. The CDR3 DNA reads as TGTGCCAGCAGTTACTCCGGGGAAAGGAACACTGAAGCTTTCTTT.

This chain uses TRBV10-1 with TRBJ1-6, with 9 bases identical to TRBD1. There are 15 residues in the CDR3. Germline lookup yields CDR1 WNHNN and CDR2 SYGVQD (reference sequence). V was pared by 11 bases and J by 7 bases, with 12 bases of the junction left unmatched. DNA for the CDR3: TGCGCCGAACTGGACAGGGGACGCTCGAATTCACCCCTCCACTTT. It encodes CAELDRGRSNSPLHF.

The V gene is TRBV7-7, the J gene TRBJ2-1; D is perhaps TRBD2 (5 bases). The germline gives CDR1 SSHAT, CDR2 FNYEAQ (reference sequence). V lost 4 bases to trimming and J lost 0 bases, with 10 bases between them. The CDR3 contains 15 residues. As DNA, the CDR3 is TGTGCCAGCAGCTCGAGAAGCGGCTCCTACAATGAGCAGTTCTTC. This encodes CASSSRSGSYNEQFF.

This rearrangement joins TRBV7-9 to TRBJ2-7; D perhaps matches TRBD1 (6 bases). V was clipped by 1 base and J by 2 bases, with 12 bases between them. From germline, CDR1 is SEHNR and CDR2 FQNEAQ (reference sequence). The CDR3 consists of 15 residues. The CDR3 nucleotides are TGTGCCAGCAGCTTAGATTTGGGACACACCTACGAGCAGTACTTC. It codes for CASSLDLGHTYEQYF.

The J gene is TRBJ2-5, the V gene TRBV4-1; D unclear. V was trimmed by 4 bases and J by 0 bases, leaving 9 bases between them. Per germline, CDR1 MGHRA and CDR2 YSYEKL. The CDR3 sequence is 14 residues long. CDR3 DNA: TGCGCCAGCAGCCCCGGACGGAACCAAGAGACCCAGTACTTC. Amino acid sequence: CASSPGRNQETQYF.

The chain carries TRBV18 and TRBJ2-1; D is uncertain. Trimming shortened V by 1 base and J by 5 bases, and 6 bases separated the two germline ends. Germline CDR1 reads KGHSH; CDR2 reads LQKENI. The CDR3 is made up of 13 amino acids. The CDR3 sequence: CASSPRGNNEQFF. As DNA, the CDR3 is TGTGCCAGCTCACCACGGGGAAACAATGAGCAGTTCTTC.

J is TRBJ1-4 and V is TRBV10-3; tentative D call: TRBD1 (5 bases). CDR1 is ENHRY, CDR2 SYGVKD, per germline. Trimming removed 5 bases at V and 5 bases at J, with 18 bases between. This CDR3 is built from 16 residues. The CDR3 DNA follows: TGTGCCATCAGTAGTATTCCGGGACCACCAAATGAAAAACTGTTTTTT. This codes for CAISSIPGPPNEKLFF.

V usage is TRBV18 and J usage is TRBJ1-6; D remains unclear. The germline CDR1 and CDR2 sequences are KGHSH and LQKENI. The V gene lost 4 bases and the J gene lost 10 bases, with 20 bases spanning the gap. The CDR3 runs to 16 residues. The CDR3 nucleotides are TGTGCCAGCTCACACGCCTCGACGGAGGGTGGGTCACCCCTCCACTTT. It codes for CASSHASTEGGSPLHF.

CDR3 DNA sequence: TGTGCCAGCTCGCCAGAGGGACGCTCCTACGAGCAGTACTTC. Translating gives CASSPEGRSYEQYF. The chain combines TRBV18 with TRBJ2-7; D may match TRBD1 or TRBD2 (5 bases each). The CDR3 is 14 residues long. V dropped 6 bases and J dropped 0 bases, with 12 bases sitting between them. Germline CDR1 reads KGHSH; CDR2 reads LQKENI.

Only one count was recorded for this clone. This chain joins TRBV5-4 and TRBJ1-4; TRBD1 might be the D (5 bases). The germline CDR1 and CDR2 sequences are SGHNT and YYREEE (reference sequence). The V and J ends lost 0 bases and 11 bases respectively, with 14 bases between them. The CDR3 contains 14 residues. This CDR3 reads CASSLADPGGKLFF. The CDR3 DNA sequence: TGTGCCAGCAGCTTGGCCGACCCCGGGGGTAAACTGTTTTTT.

J is TRBJ2-3 and V is TRBV5-1; 7 bases are a match to TRBD2. V trimming: 1 base; J trimming: 3 bases; junction bases outside the gene matches: 14. CDR3 length: 18 amino acids. Germline V gene data show CDR1 as SGHRS and CDR2 as YFSETQ. The CDR3 sequence is CASSLQGEGRGRTDTQYF. In DNA, the CDR3 is TGCGCCAGCAGCTTGCAGGGTGAAGGGCGGGGGAGGACAGATACGCAGTATTTT. Supplemented by reference TRBV5-1 and TRBJ2-3, the full variable domain reads KAGVTQTPRYLIKTRGQQVTLSCSPISGHRSVSWYQQTPGQGLQFLFEYFSETQRNKGNFPGRFSGRQFSNSRSEMNVSTLELGDSALYLCASSLQGEGRGRTDTQYFGPGTRLTVL.

This clone was recorded once. This chain joins TRBV18 and TRBJ1-6; D is ambiguous. The CDR3 totals 16 residues. V lost 2 bases, J lost 6 bases, and 14 bases lay in between. Germline CDR1 reads KGHSH; CDR2 reads LQKENI. The DNA for the CDR3 is TGTGCCAGCTCACCATTGCCGGGAAAAGGTAATTCACCCCTCCACTTT. Its protein product is CASSPLPGKGNSPLHF. The full variable domain, in which reference TRBV18 and TRBJ1-6 provide the parts outside the CDR3, is NAGVMQNPRHLVRRRGQEARLRCSPMKGHSHVYWYRQLPEEGLKFMVYLQKENIIDESGMPKERFSAEFPKEGPSILRIQQVVRGDSAAYFCASSPLPGKGNSPLHFGNGTRLTVT.

This clone was seen a few times. The chain combines TRBV5-1 with TRBJ2-7, with D possibly being TRBD2 (6 bases). Germline lookup yields CDR1 SGHRS and CDR2 YFSETQ. The CDR3 runs to 18 residues. Trimming took off 5 bases at V and 4 bases at J, with 28 bases between the two ends. The CDR3 spells CASRPSSGARESPYEQYF. The DNA of the CDR3 is TGCGCCAGCAGACCTAGTTCCGGGGCCCGGGAGTCTCCATACGAGCAGTACTTC.

This chain joins TRBV29-1 and TRBJ2-5; TRBD2 might be the D (7 bases). The V end was cut by 5 bases, the J end by 3 bases, with 19 bases between. This CDR3 has 15 amino acids. Germline V CDR1 and CDR2: SQVTM, ANQGSEA. In DNA, the CDR3 is TGCAGCGTTTTACCCGCGGCGGGGGCTAAAGAGACCCAGTACTTC. It codes for CSVLPAAGAKETQYF.